Listed below are T cell receptor beta chains from one sample, sequenced in a study of CD8+ T cells in alopecia areata. Libraries were prepared by immunoSEQ multiplex PCR; TCRdb keeps only in-frame clonotypes and omits some of them. The table records some 110,000 clones, 55% to 80% of them present only once. Sequenced: CD4+ T cells sorted from blood. These receptors were obtained from a human donor in good health. CDR3s include the opening cysteine and the closing phenylalanine or tryptophan. A D gene is named only where the DNA matches it firmly. Clone size is not always given. Where it is, it says once, few, many or a class for expanded clones.

abundance | d_gene | j_gene | v_gene | CDR3nt | CDR3aa
few | TRBD2 | TRBJ2-3 | TRBV10-3 | TGTGCCATCAGTGAATCCCCAGCGGGGGGGAGCCCAGATACGCAGTATTTT | CAISESPAGGSPDTQYF
few | - | TRBJ2-5 | TRBV30 | TGTGCCTGGAGTCCCAAACACACTGGTGGGGAGACCCAGTACTTC | CAWSPKHTGGETQYF
- | TRBD2 | TRBJ2-3 | TRBV29-1 | TGCAGCGCACCCGGGGGGGCGGATACGCAGTATTTT | CSAPGGADTQYF
- | - | TRBJ2-5 | TRBV9 | TGTGCCAGCAGCGTAGAACCTAGTTCGGAGACCCAGTACTTC | CASSVEPSSETQYF
- | - | TRBJ1-2 | TRBV25-1 | TGTGCCAGCAGTGAGGAAAGTAACTATGGCTACACCTTC | CASSEESNYGYTF
- | - | TRBJ1-6 | TRBV2 | TGTGCCAGCAGTGCTAATTCCGGGACGTCAAACGGATCACCCCTCCACTTT | CASSANSGTSNGSPLHF
- | TRBD1 | TRBJ2-7 | TRBV29-1 | TGCAGCGTTGCTGGGCAGGGGGCTTACGAGCAGTACTTC | CSVAGQGAYEQYF
- | - | TRBJ2-6 | TRBV7-9 | TGTGCCAGCAGCTTAGGACAGCCCTCTGGGGCCAACGTCCTGACTTTC | CASSLGQPSGANVLTF
once | - | TRBJ1-1 | TRBV30 | TGTGCCTGGAGTGAGAAGGGGAGCAGGGACACTGAAGCTTTCTTT | CAWSEKGSRDTEAFF
- | - | TRBJ2-1 | TRBV7-6 | TGTGCCAGCAGCCCTACGAGGACTGGTGAGCAGTTCTTC | CASSPTRTGEQFF
- | - | TRBJ1-2 | TRBV11-2 | TGTGCCAGCAGCTCCTCCGTGGGCACCTATGGCTACACCTTC | CASSSSVGTYGYTF
- | - | TRBJ2-3 | TRBV2 | TGTGCCAGTACTACAGGTCTTACTAGCACAGATACGCAGTATTTT | CASTTGLTSTDTQYF
- | - | TRBJ1-2 | TRBV29-1 | TGCAGCGTTCCCCACGGGAGGGATGGCTACACCTTC | CSVPHGRDGYTF
- | - | TRBJ1-1 | TRBV7-9 | TGTGCCAGCAGCCCATGGAGGGAGGAGTCCGAAGCTTTCTTT | CASSPWREESEAFF
once | - | TRBJ2-5 | TRBV15 | TGTGCCACCAGATCCGCGGGGCCTCAAGAGACCCAGTACTTC | CATRSAGPQETQYF
- | - | TRBJ2-3 | TRBV29-1 | TGCAGCGTTGAAGGGGGAGAAGGCACAGATACGCAGTATTTT | CSVEGGEGTDTQYF
- | TRBD1 | TRBJ1-5 | TRBV30 | TGTGCCTGGACCCCGCGGGGCAGGGGGTCTGGAGGCAATCAGCCCCAGCATTTT | CAWTPRGRGSGGNQPQHF
- | - | TRBJ1-6 | TRBV29-1 | TGCAGCGTGTCCACGTGGTATAATTCACCCCTCCACTTT | CSVSTWYNSPLHF